This T cell receptor beta chain was identified during a study of cytomegalovirus exposure and HLA in healthy donors. The PCR employed 60 Vbeta primers together with 13 Jbeta primers. In the original processing: Later, tens of millions of unique TCR beta chains were counted in an analysis, and some 9.9 million of them were shared. Measured with immunoSEQ multiplex PCR; TCRdb has only the in-frame clones, and not every one. D and trimming were read from the DNA, whereas the V and J calls and clone size are those reported in that table. The profile shows 85,000 to 90,000 clones, 85% of them singletons. As to this clone: Its target is not known. The junction shows a germline mismatch at one end, possibly a read error.

Study outcomes and limitations: In a later analysis, most CMV-associated TCR beta chains appeared HLA-restricted. Per a prior analysis, the majority of TCR beta V segments were productive roughly 90% or roughly 30% of the time.

This CDR3 contains 14 residues. CDR1 and CDR2 from the germline V gene are KGHSH and LQKENI. Sequencing was carried out using PBMCs. The clonotype was recovered from a man aged 35 to 55 in good health and CMV-seropositive. This chain uses TRBV18 with TRBJ2-5, with TRBD1 matching over 7 bases. The CDR3 here is CASSPRGQQGTQYF. In nucleotides, the CDR3 is TGTGCCAGCTCACCGAGGGGACAGCAAGGGACCCAGTACTTC.